A single sample is the source of the 24 T cell receptor beta chains below, sequenced in a study of blood T cell repertoires in COVID-19. Some clones are missing from TCRdb's copy, which holds only in-frame ones; the method was immunoSEQ multiplex PCR. Seen here are hundreds of thousands of clones, approximately 87% observed once, and the top ten hold under 4.5%. Sequenced input: peripheral blood. These receptors were obtained from a woman aged 50 to 65 with active or convalescent COVID-19.

V usage is TRBV16 and J usage is TRBJ1-1; the D gene is possibly TRBD1 (5 bases). The CDR3 is 14 residues long. CDR1 and CDR2 (germline): KGHSY, FQNENV. Trimming shortened V by 4 bases and J by 6 bases, and 15 bases separated the two germline ends. The CDR3 DNA reads as TGTGCCAGCAGCCTTTATATGGGGCAGTCTGAAGCTTTCTTT. Protein sequence: CASSLYMGQSEAFF.

This chain uses TRBV9 with TRBJ2-1; TRBD2 aligns across 8 bases. The junction had 2 bases not matched to a gene; V was cut back by 2 bases and J by 1 base. Germline V gives CDR1 SGDLS, CDR2 YYNGEE. The CDR3 is 15 residues long. The chain's CDR3 is CASSVQRESYNEQFF. DNA for the CDR3: TGTGCCAGCAGCGTTCAGCGGGAGTCCTACAATGAGCAGTTCTTC.

This clone has more than one count but fewer than ten. The gene calls are TRBV7-9 and TRBJ1-2; D is unclear. The CDR3 is 12 amino acids. The V end lost 10 bases, the J end lost 2 bases, and 11 bases lay between the germline ends. Germline V lookup: CDR1 SEHNR, CDR2 FQNEAQ (reference sequence). CDR3 loop: CATQQQNYGYTF. CDR3 nucleotides: TGTGCCACCCAACAGCAGAACTATGGCTACACCTTC.

The J gene is TRBJ1-5, the V gene TRBV28; no reliable D call. Germline CDR1 and CDR2: MDHEN and SYDVKM. V was clipped by 5 bases and J by 5 bases, with 16 bases between them. The CDR3 has 15 residues. The CDR3 spells CASSRKGSWYQPQHF. CDR3 DNA: TGTGCCAGCAGTCGTAAAGGGAGTTGGTATCAGCCCCAGCATTTT. The variable domain in full, with the rest retrieved from reference TRBV28 and TRBJ1-5, is DVKVTQSSRYLVKRTGEKVFLECVQDMDHENMFWYRQDPGLGLRLIYFSYDVKMKEKGDIPEGYSVSREKKERFSLILESASTNQTSMYLCASSRKGSWYQPQHFGDGTRLSIL.

The chain couples TRBV25-1 to TRBJ1-2, with unresolved D. The V gene's germline CDR1 is MGHDK and CDR2 SYGVNS. V was shortened by 1 base and J by 2 bases, with 5 bases between the two germline ends. The CDR3 runs 13 residues. CDR3 DNA sequence: TGTGCCAGCAGTGAATGGCAGAACTATGGCTACACCTTC. It encodes CASSEWQNYGYTF.

The V gene is TRBV28, the J gene TRBJ1-5; TRBD1 agrees at 8 bases. The V segment lost 3 bases and the J segment 7 bases; nucleotides outside the gene matches: 2. Per germline, CDR1 MDHEN and CDR2 SYDVKM. The CDR3 length is 13 residues. The CDR3 region is CASSLAGGQPQHF. The CDR3 DNA follows: TGTGCCAGCAGTTTGGCAGGGGGCCAGCCCCAGCATTTT.

CDR3 nucleotide sequence: TGTGCCAGCAGCTATTACCAGAGGGATGAAAAACTGTTTTTT. Protein: CASSYYQRDEKLFF. This chain uses TRBV9 with TRBJ1-4; D is unresolved. Germline assignment: CDR1 SGDLS and CDR2 YYNGEE. The CDR3 sequence is 14 residues long. V was cut by 4 bases and J by 6 bases, with 13 bases left in between.

As concerns this clone: An end of the junction differs from the germline gene, which may be a read error. The genes are TRBV25-1 and TRBJ2-7; D is unclear. Germline lookup yields CDR1 MGHDK and CDR2 SYGVNS. The CDR3 covers 14 residues. The CDR3, as DNA: TGTGCCAGCAGTGACAAGCTAGGCTCCAACGAGCAGTACTTC. This codes for CASSDKLGSNEQYF.

In its sample, this clone was seen once. The rearrangement uses TRBV5-1 and TRBJ1-2; D not resolved. The V gene's germline CDR1 is SGHRS and CDR2 YFSETQ. CDR3 length: 14 amino acids. Trimming left V 4 bases short and J 5 bases short, with 15 bases between. CDR3 in amino acids: CASSPGEAGYGYTF. Written as DNA, the CDR3 is TGCGCCAGCAGCCCCGGGGAGGCTGGGTATGGCTACACCTTC.

This clone is a singleton in its sample. The rearrangement links TRBV6-5 to TRBJ2-1; 8 bases fit TRBD2. The CDR3 has 15 amino acids. Germline V lookup: CDR1 MNHEY, CDR2 SVGAGI. With 6 bases clipped from V and 0 bases from J, the junction kept 4 bases outside the gene matches. The CDR3 sequence: CASRTGGYSYNEQFF. The CDR3 DNA is TGTGCCAGCAGGACGGGAGGGTACTCCTACAATGAGCAGTTCTTC.

The chain uses TRBV20-1 and TRBJ2-1; the D is unclear. With 3 bases removed from V and 15 bases from J, the gap between germline ends came to 24 bases. The CDR3 has 14 residues. Germline CDR1 is DFQATT and CDR2 is SNEGSKA (reference sequence). The CDR3 DNA follows: TGCAGTGCTAGTTCGGGTCCGCCGTCCGATAGCCTGTTCTTC. It yields the protein CSASSGPPSDSLFF.

The chain recombines TRBV28 with TRBJ1-5; 10 bases are a match to TRBD1. Germline V gene sequence: CDR1 MDHEN, CDR2 SYDVKM. The CDR3 is 15 residues long. V lost 5 bases to trimming and J lost 5 bases; unmatched junction nucleotides: 6. Here the CDR3 reads CASSTTGQGYQPQHF. DNA of the CDR3: TGTGCCAGCAGTACTACGGGACAGGGGTATCAGCCCCAGCATTTT.

This chain joins TRBV7-2 and TRBJ2-3, with a tentative D call TRBD2 (6 bases). Germline V CDR1 and CDR2: SGHTA, FQGNSA. The CDR3 has 15 amino acids. Between the trimmed V and J ends, which lost 0 bases and 2 bases, there was a span of 9 bases. The CDR3 sequence is CASSLARGVTDTQYF. In DNA, the CDR3 is TGTGCCAGCAGCTTAGCTCGCGGGGTCACAGATACGCAGTATTTT.

This clone has only one observation. The J gene is TRBJ1-1, the V gene TRBV29-1; TRBD1 might be the D (5 bases). This CDR3 comprises 11 residues. CDR1 SQVTM and CDR2 ANQGSEA come from the germline V gene. Deletions cut 4 bases from V and 5 bases from J, with 8 bases between. The CDR3 reads CSVVRETEAFF. The DNA for the CDR3 is TGCAGCGTTGTCAGGGAAACTGAAGCTTTCTTT.

The chain employs TRBV28 and TRBJ2-4; D is possibly TRBD2 (6 bases). The CDR3 covers 16 residues. From germline, CDR1 is MDHEN and CDR2 SYDVKM. V was trimmed by 7 bases and J by 0 bases, leaving 16 bases between them. Here the CDR3 DNA reads TGTGCCAGCACCCGGGGAGGAGGACTAGCCAAAAACATTCAGTACTTC. This translates into CASTRGGGLAKNIQYF.

The V gene is TRBV5-1, the J gene TRBJ1-2, with a weak D call TRBD1 (6 bases). Germline CDR1 is SGHRS and CDR2 is YFSETQ. This CDR3 has 14 residues. V was trimmed by 4 bases and J by 4 bases, leaving 14 bases between them. The CDR3 reads CASSHPDRRYGYTF. The CDR3 bases are TGCGCCAGCAGCCACCCTGACAGGCGCTATGGCTACACCTTC.

This chain links TRBV10-3 with TRBJ1-5; D is unclear. V was trimmed by 5 bases and J by 5 bases, leaving 13 bases between them. CDR1 is ENHRY, CDR2 SYGVKD, per germline. The CDR3 totals 14 residues. CDR3: CAISKGDGDQPQHF. As DNA, the CDR3 is TGTGCCATCAGTAAAGGCGACGGAGATCAGCCCCAGCATTTT.

In this sample, this clone turned up once. CDR3 loop: CAWRRSVLAGSQETQYF. Written as DNA, the CDR3 is TGTGCCTGGAGACGTTCGGTTCTAGCGGGAAGCCAAGAGACCCAGTACTTC. The chain links TRBV30 to TRBJ2-5, with TRBD2 matching over 9 bases. Germline CDR1 and CDR2: GTSNPN and SVGIG (reference sequence). Trimming cost V 3 bases and J 1 base; bases outside gene matches: 12. The CDR3 has 17 amino acids.

This clone was counted between two and nine times. At the DNA level, this CDR3 is encoded by other sequences in the same sample as well. This sequence joins TRBV2 and TRBJ1-1; maybe TRBD1 (5 bases). CDR3 size: 13 residues. CDR1 SNHLY and CDR2 FYNNEI come from the germline V gene. V lost 4 bases, J lost 0 bases, and 6 bases lay in between. The CDR3 sequence is CASSGQMNTEAFF. The CDR3 DNA is TGTGCCAGCAGTGGACAGATGAACACTGAAGCTTTCTTT.

In its sample, this clone was seen once. This chain joins TRBV4-3 and TRBJ1-4; no clear D gene. With 1 base removed from V and 7 bases from J, the gap between germline ends came to 4 bases. The CDR3 runs to 12 residues. Germline CDR1 is LGHNA and CDR2 is YSLEER. Here the CDR3 DNA reads TGCGCCAGCAGCCAAGCCGGTGAAAAACTGTTTTTT. Translating gives CASSQAGEKLFF.

CDR3 sequence (DNA): TGTGCCAGCAGTTTATTGGAGCTAGCGGGAGGGGGCGTTACGCAGTATTTT. Residues: CASSLLELAGGGVTQYF. The gene calls are TRBV27 and TRBJ2-3, with 12 bases identical to TRBD2. Germline CDR1 reads MNHEY; CDR2 reads SMNVEV (reference sequence). There are 17 residues in the CDR3. V gave up 1 base and J gave up 8 bases; unmatched junction bases: 10.

The CDR3 protein is CASSSGTGVLGYTF. The CDR3 bases are TGTGCCAGCAGCTCCGGGACAGGGGTGTTGGGCTACACCTTC. J is TRBJ1-2 and V is TRBV27, with TRBD1 identical over 10 bases. Losses at the gene ends were 6 bases for V and 8 bases for J; bases not matched to a gene: 9. CDR3 size: 14 residues. Germline V gene data show CDR1 as MNHEY and CDR2 as SMNVEV (reference sequence).

This clone has more than one count but fewer than ten. The chain combines TRBV15 with TRBJ1-1; 9 nucleotides agree with TRBD1. The CDR3 covers 15 residues. J was trimmed by 0 bases and V by 8 bases; bases with no gene match: 7. Germline V gene lookup returns CDR1 LNHNV and CDR2 YYDKDF (reference sequence). The CDR3 DNA reads TGTGCCACCCAAAATACAGGGGGCCTGAACACTGAAGCTTTCTTT. It codes for CATQNTGGLNTEAFF.

Only a few counts were recorded for this clone. The chain carries TRBV27 and TRBJ2-6, with 8 bases identical to TRBD1. The CDR3 length is 15 residues. Germline V gene sequence: CDR1 MNHEY, CDR2 SMNVEV (reference sequence). V was clipped by 5 bases and J by 11 bases; unmatched bases: 11. The CDR3 sequence is CASSPHRGNSYVLTF. Here the CDR3 DNA reads TGTGCCAGCAGTCCTCACAGGGGGAATTCATACGTCCTGACTTTC.